This is a list of T cell receptor beta chains from one sample in a study of stem cell transplantation in POMP-related autoinflammatory disease. TCRdb's copy holds only in-frame clones and misses some; the assay was immunoSEQ multiplex PCR. The repertoire holds tens of thousands of clones, with roughly 91% as singletons. Here the sequenced sample was CD4+ T cells from PBMCs, taken after stem cell transplantation. These receptors all stem from a human patient with POMP-related autoinflammation and immune dysregulation (PRAID). Some T cells could come from the graft donor. CDR3s include the opening cysteine and the closing phenylalanine or tryptophan. A D gene is named only where the DNA matches it firmly. Some rows mark clone size as missing; the rest say once, few, many or name a class of expanded clone.

>TRBV5-1|TRBJ1-1|.|TRBD1
CASSYRQGNTEAFF
TGCGCCAGCAGCTACCGACAGGGTAACACTGAAGCTTTCTTT
>TRBV5-1|TRBJ2-5|.|TRBD1
CASERDRGYETQYF
TGCGCCAGCGAGCGGGACAGGGGATATGAGACCCAGTACTTC
>TRBV2|TRBJ1-1|few|TRBD1
CASRDRSTNTEAFF
TGTGCCAGCAGGGACAGGTCAACTAACACTGAAGCTTTCTTT
>TRBV19|TRBJ2-3|few|TRBD1
CASSPRTGQADTQYF
TGTGCCAGTAGCCCCCGGACAGGGCAGGCAGATACGCAGTATTTT
>TRBV6-5|TRBJ2-7|.|TRBD2
CASKPGLSSYEQYF
TGTGCCAGCAAGCCGGGACTATCCTCCTACGAGCAGTACTTC
>TRBV18|TRBJ2-5|.|.
CASSSRRGFPQETQYF
TGTGCCAGCTCATCTCGCAGGGGCTTTCCCCAAGAGACCCAGTACTTC
>TRBV28|TRBJ2-3|.|.
CASLKAPSTDTQYF
TGTGCCAGCCTGAAAGCCCCTAGCACAGATACGCAGTATTTT
>TRBV28|TRBJ2-1|.|TRBD2
CASSHRVMWTSLYNEQFF
TGTGCCAGCAGCCATAGGGTTATGTGGACTAGCCTATACAATGAGCAGTTCTTC
>TRBV5-1|TRBJ2-7|.|.
CASSSPGVYEQYF
TGCGCCAGCAGCTCCCCAGGGGTCTACGAGCAGTACTTC
>TRBV9|TRBJ1-5|.|TRBD1
CASSKDRDRQPQHF
TGTGCCAGCAGCAAAGACAGGGATCGGCAGCCCCAGCATTTT
>TRBV25-1|TRBJ2-1|.|.
CASSPYRGGNEQFF
TGTGCCAGCAGTCCCTACAGGGGGGGCAATGAGCAGTTCTTC